This passage covers 4 T cell receptor beta chains from one sample sequenced in a study of blood T cells in healthy people across ages. The second PCR ran roughly 6 to 11 cycles with a sample-barcoded 5' primer and J-beta primers. TCRdb reanalysed the 5' RACE reads using MiXCR and keeps one entry per CDR3 protein. The data show about 290,000 distinct CDR3 sequences, 27% seen once. Sequencing was done on a sample of blood. These receptors came from a woman between 65 and 79 years old in good health.

The rearrangement uses TRBV20-1 and TRBJ1-2, with 9 nucleotides matching TRBD1. This CDR3 has 17 amino acids. Per germline, CDR1 DFQATT and CDR2 SNEGSKA (reference sequence). V was pared by 4 bases and J by 5 bases, with 17 bases of the junction left unmatched. CDR3 coding DNA: TGCAGTGCTACCATACAGGGGGCGAAAGTAATTCGGTATGGCTACACCTTC. Its translation is CSATIQGAKVIRYGYTF.

The rearrangement links TRBV7-2 to TRBJ2-7, with D possibly being TRBD2 (6 bases). The length of the CDR3 is 15 residues. Between the trimmed V and J ends, which lost 1 base and 4 bases, there was a span of 14 bases. CDR1 and CDR2 (germline): SGHTA, FQGNSA. CDR3 sequence: CASSLGPGASYEQYF. The CDR3 nucleotides are TGTGCCAGCAGCTTAGGTCCGGGAGCGTCGTACGAGCAGTACTTC.

This clonotype was detected only a few times. V is TRBV10-2 and J is TRBJ2-1, with D perhaps matching TRBD2 (5 bases). Per the germline V gene, CDR1 is WSHSY and CDR2 is SAAADI. The length of the CDR3 is 15 residues. Trimming shortened V by 2 bases and J by 3 bases, and 11 bases separated the two germline ends. CDR3 sequence: CASSERQAGYNEQFF. CDR3 in DNA: TGCGCCAGCAGTGAGCGGCAGGCGGGCTACAATGAGCAGTTCTTC.

This clonotype has a handful of counts. The chain carries TRBV5-1 and TRBJ2-5, with 10 bases fitting TRBD1. The end of the DNA aligns better with TRBJ2-7, so the J call may be wrong. In germline, CDR1 is SGHRS, CDR2 YFSETQ. The CDR3 has 15 amino acids. The CDR3 sequence: CASSPTGTGAYEQYF. The CDR3 nucleotides read TGCGCCAGCAGTCCAACCGGGACAGGGGCCTACGAGCAGTACTTC.